This entry is about one T cell receptor beta chain. Its antigen is unidentified. There were only healthy Caucasians among the donors. The entry originates in a study of identical twins. Study results and limitations: Out-of-frame alpha sequences shared by twins were enriched for low generation probability.

The CDR3 loop spans 14 amino acids. J lost 6 bases, V lost 6 bases, and 11 bases had no gene match. Germline loops: CDR1 DFQATT, CDR2 SNEGSKA (reference sequence). After template switching added a universal primer site, the resulting cDNA carried unique molecular identifiers. TCRdb processed the 5' RACE reads anew with MiXCR; each CDR3 protein has one entry. The sample holds about 530,000 distinct CDR3 sequences, about 16% seen once. The same data also went into a second study, on yellow fever vaccine responses in identical twins.

The rearrangement joins TRBV20-1 to TRBJ2-1; TRBD2 matches 7 bases. This TCR was recovered from a woman younger than 35 in good health. The sequenced material came from CD4+ T cells sorted from blood. CDR3: CSAQGGSGGNEQFF. The CDR3 nucleotides read TGCAGTGCCCAGGGCGGATCGGGGGGCAATGAGCAGTTCTTC.